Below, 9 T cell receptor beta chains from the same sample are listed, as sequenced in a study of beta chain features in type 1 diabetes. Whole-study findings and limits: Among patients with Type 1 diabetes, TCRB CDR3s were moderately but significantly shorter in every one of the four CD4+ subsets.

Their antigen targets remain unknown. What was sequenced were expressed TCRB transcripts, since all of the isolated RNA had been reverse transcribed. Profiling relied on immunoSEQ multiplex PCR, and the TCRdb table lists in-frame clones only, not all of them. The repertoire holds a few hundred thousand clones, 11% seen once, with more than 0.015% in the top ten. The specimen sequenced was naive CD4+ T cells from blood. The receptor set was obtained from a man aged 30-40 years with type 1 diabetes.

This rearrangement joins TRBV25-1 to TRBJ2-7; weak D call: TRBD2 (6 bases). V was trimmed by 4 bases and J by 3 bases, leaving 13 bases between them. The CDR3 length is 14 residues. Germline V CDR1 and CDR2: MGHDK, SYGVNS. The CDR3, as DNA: TGTGCCAGCAGTGCCATGACGGGGGTCTACGAGCAGTACTTC. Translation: CASSAMTGVYEQYF.

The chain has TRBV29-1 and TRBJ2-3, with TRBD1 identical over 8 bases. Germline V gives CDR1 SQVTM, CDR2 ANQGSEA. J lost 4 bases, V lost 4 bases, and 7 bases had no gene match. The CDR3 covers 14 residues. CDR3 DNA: TGCAGCGTTGGTGCAGGGGGCCGCCCAGATACGCAGTATTTT. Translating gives CSVGAGGRPDTQYF.

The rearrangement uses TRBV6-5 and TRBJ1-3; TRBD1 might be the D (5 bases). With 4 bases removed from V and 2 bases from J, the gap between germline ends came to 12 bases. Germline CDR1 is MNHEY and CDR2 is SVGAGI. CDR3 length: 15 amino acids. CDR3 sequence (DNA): TGTGCCAGCAGTTCGACAGCTTCCACTGGAAACACCATATATTTT. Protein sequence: CASSSTASTGNTIYF.

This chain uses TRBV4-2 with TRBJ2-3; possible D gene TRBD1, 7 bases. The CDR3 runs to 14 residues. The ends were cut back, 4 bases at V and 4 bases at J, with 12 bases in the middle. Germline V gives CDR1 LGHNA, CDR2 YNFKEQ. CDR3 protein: CASSPARGADTQYF. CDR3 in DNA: TGTGCCAGCAGCCCCGCCAGGGGGGCAGATACGCAGTATTTT.

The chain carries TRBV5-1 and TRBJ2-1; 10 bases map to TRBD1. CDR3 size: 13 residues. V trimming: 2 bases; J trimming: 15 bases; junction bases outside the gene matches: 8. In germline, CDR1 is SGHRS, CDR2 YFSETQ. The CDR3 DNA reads TGCGCCAGCAGCTTCAACGGGGGACAGGGGTTGTTCTTC. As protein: CASSFNGGQGLFF.

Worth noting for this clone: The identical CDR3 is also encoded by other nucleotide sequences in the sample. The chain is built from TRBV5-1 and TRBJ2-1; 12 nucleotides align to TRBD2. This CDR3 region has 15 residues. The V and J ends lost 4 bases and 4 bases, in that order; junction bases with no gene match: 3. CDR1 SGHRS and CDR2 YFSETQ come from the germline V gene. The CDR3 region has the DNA TGCGCCAGCAGCAGTACTAGCGGGGGGTACAATGAGCAGTTCTTC. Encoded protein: CASSSTSGGYNEQFF.

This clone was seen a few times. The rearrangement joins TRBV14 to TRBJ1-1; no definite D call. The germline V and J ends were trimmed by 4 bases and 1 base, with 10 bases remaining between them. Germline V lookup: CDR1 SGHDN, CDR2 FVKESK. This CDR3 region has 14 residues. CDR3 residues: CASSPFHGNTEAFF. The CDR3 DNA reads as TGTGCCAGCAGCCCGTTTCACGGGAACACTGAAGCTTTCTTT.

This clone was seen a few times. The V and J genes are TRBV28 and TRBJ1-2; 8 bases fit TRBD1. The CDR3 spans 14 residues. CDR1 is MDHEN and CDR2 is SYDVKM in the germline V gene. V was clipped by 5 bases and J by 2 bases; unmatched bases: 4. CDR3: CASSAGTGNYGYTF. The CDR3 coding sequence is TGTGCCAGCAGTGCCGGGACAGGAAACTATGGCTACACCTTC.

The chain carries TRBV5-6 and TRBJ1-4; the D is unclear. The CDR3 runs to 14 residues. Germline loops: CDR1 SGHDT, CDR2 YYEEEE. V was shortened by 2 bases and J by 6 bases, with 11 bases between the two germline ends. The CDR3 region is CASSFNWRDEKLFF. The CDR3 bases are TGTGCCAGCAGCTTTAATTGGAGGGATGAAAAACTGTTTTTT.